This TCR beta chain was identified during a study of T-cell memory formation after mild COVID-19. Study observations and caveats: Among CD4+ contracting clones, most were CM and EM, and CD8+ ones EMRA. Some clones that responded turned up in pre-infection memory, which suggests that cross-reactive memory joined in. Among clones peaking at day 37 in the second wave, SARS-CoV-2 specificity remained unconfirmed.

The V segment lost 6 bases and the J segment 2 bases; nucleotides outside the gene matches: 8. Per the germline V gene, CDR1 is MNHNS and CDR2 is SASEGT. There are 16 residues in the CDR3. A 5'RACE reaction primed in the constant segment made cDNA libraries of TCR alpha and TCR beta, and these carried sample barcodes and UMIs. TCRdb re-analysed the 5' RACE reads in MiXCR, keeping a single row per CDR3 protein. The sample has around 250,000 distinct CDR3 sequences, 9.4% seen once. Turning to this clonotype: Its antigen is as yet unknown.

The V call is TRBV6-1, the J call TRBJ2-1; the match to TRBD2 covers 9 bases. The source material was PBMCs or a T cell subset sorted from them (not recorded which). This sequence originates from a man aged 18-30 years who had mild COVID-19 (a few samples of this study predate the infection). Cell type and time point are not known. As DNA, the CDR3 is TGTGCCAGCAGGGGGATGACTAGCGGCACCTACAATGAGCAGTTCTTC. This encodes CASRGMTSGTYNEQFF.